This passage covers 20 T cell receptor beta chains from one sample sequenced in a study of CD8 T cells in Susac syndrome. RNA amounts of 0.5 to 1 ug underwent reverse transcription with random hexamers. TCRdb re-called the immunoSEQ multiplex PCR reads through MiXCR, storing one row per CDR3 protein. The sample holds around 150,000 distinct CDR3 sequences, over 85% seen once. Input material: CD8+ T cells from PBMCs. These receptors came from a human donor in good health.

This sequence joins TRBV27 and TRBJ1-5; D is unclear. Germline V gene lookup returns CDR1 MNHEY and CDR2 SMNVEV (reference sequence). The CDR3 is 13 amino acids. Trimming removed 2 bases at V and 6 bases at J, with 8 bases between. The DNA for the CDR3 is TGTGCCAGCAGTTTAGGGGTGCCTCAGCCCCAGCATTTT. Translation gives CASSLGVPQPQHF.

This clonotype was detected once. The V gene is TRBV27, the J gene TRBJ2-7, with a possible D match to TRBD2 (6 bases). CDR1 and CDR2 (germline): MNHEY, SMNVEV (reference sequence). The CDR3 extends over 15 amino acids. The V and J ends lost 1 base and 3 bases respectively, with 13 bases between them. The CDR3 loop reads CASSLFGGRFYEQYF. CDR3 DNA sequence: TGTGCCAGCAGTTTATTCGGGGGTAGGTTCTACGAGCAGTACTTC.

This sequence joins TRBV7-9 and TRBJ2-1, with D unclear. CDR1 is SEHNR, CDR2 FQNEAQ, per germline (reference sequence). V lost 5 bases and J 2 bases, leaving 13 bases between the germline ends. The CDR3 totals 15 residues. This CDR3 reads CASSPNSNPYNEQFF. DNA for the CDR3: TGTGCCAGCAGCCCAAACAGCAACCCCTACAATGAGCAGTTCTTC. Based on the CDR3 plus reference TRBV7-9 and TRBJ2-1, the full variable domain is DTGVSQNPRHKITKRGQNVTFRCDPISEHNRLYWYRQTLGQGPEFLTYFQNEAQLEKSRLLSDRFSAERPKGSFSTLEIQRTEQGDSAMYLCASSPNSNPYNEQFFGPGTRLTVL.

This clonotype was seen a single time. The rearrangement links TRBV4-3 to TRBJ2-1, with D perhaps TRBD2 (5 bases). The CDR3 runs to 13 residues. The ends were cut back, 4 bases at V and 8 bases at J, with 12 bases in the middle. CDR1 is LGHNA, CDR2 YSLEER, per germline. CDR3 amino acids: CASSPGRPYEQFF. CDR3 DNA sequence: TGCGCCAGCAGCCCGGGAAGGCCATATGAGCAGTTCTTC.

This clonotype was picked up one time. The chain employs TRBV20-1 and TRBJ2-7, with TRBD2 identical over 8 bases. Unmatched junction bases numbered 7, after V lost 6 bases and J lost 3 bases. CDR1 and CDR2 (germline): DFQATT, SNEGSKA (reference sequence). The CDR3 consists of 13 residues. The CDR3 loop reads CSARGLDGYEQYF. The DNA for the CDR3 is TGCAGTGCCAGGGGACTAGACGGCTACGAGCAGTACTTC.

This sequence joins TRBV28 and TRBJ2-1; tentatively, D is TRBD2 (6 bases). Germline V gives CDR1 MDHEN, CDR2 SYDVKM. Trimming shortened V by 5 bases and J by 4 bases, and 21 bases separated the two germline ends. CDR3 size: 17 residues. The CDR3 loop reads CASSPSYPGRGYNEQFF. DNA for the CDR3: TGTGCCAGCAGTCCGTCGTACCCCGGGAGAGGATACAATGAGCAGTTCTTC.

Here the CDR3 reads CASSLPSGQETQYF. CDR3 sequence (DNA): TGTGCCAGCAGTCTTCCTAGCGGCCAAGAGACCCAGTACTTC. The V call is TRBV2, the J call TRBJ2-5; 7 bases map to TRBD2. Germline assignment: CDR1 SNHLY and CDR2 FYNNEI. J was trimmed by 1 base and V by 5 bases; bases with no gene match: 4. This CDR3 has 14 amino acids.

CDR3 coding DNA: TGCAGTGCTAGTTCGGACGGAAACCTAAACTATGGCTACACCTTC. This sequence encodes CSASSDGNLNYGYTF. The rearrangement joins TRBV20-1 to TRBJ1-2, with D unclear. The V end lost 3 bases, the J end lost 2 bases, and 16 bases lay between the germline ends. This CDR3 comprises 15 residues. Germline loops: CDR1 DFQATT, CDR2 SNEGSKA (reference sequence).

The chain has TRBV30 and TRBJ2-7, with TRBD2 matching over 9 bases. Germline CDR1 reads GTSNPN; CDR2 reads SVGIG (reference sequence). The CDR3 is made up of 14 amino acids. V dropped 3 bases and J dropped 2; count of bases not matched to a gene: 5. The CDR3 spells CAWSGLASPYEQYF. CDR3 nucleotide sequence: TGTGCCTGGAGCGGACTAGCGAGTCCCTACGAGCAGTACTTC.

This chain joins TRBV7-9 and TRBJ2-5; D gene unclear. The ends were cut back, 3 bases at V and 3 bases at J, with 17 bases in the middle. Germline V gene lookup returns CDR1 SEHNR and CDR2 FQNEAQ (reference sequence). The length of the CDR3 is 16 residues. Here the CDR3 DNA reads TGTGCCAGCAGCTTGGTGGGATTCGGAAGAGAAGAGACCCAGTACTTC. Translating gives CASSLVGFGREETQYF.

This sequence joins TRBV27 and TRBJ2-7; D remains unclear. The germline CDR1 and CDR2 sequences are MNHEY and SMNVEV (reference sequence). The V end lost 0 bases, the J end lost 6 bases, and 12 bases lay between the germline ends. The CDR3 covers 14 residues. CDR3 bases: TGTGCCAGCAGTTTATCGTTACCGGTAGGCGAGCAGTACTTC. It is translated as CASSLSLPVGEQYF.

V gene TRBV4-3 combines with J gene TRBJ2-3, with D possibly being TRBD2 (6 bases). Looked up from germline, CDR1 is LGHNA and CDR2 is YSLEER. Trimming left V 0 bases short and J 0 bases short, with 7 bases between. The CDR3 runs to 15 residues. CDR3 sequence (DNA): TGCGCCAGCAGCCAAGACGGGACTAGCACAGATACGCAGTATTTT. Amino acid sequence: CASSQDGTSTDTQYF.

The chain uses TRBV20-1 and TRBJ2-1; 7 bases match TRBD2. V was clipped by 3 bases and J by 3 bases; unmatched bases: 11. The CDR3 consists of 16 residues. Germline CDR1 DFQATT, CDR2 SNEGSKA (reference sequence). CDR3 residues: CSASPAAGVYYNEQFF. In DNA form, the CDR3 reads TGCAGTGCTAGCCCCGCGGCGGGAGTATACTACAATGAGCAGTTCTTC.

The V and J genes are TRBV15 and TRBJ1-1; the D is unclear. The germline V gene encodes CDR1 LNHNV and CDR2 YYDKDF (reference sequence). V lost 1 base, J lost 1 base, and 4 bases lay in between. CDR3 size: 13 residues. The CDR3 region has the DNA TGTGCCACCAGCAGAGTAGCGAACACTGAAGCTTTCTTT. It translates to CATSRVANTEAFF.

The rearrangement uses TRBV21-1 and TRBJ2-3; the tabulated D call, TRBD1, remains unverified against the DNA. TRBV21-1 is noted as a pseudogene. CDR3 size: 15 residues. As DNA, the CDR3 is TGTGCCACCATTTCCCGTGGGAGCAACACAGATACGCAGTATTTT. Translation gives CATISRGSNTDTQYF.

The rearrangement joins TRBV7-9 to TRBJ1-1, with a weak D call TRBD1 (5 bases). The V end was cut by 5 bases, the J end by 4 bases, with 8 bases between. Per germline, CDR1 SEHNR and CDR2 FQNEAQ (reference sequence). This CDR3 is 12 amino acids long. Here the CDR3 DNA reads TGTGCCAGCAGCACAGGATTCACTGAAGCTTTCTTT. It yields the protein CASSTGFTEAFF.

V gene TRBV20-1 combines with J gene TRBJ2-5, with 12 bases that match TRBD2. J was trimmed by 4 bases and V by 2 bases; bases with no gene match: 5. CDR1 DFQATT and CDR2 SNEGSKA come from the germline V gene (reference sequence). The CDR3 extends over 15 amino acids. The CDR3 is CSARRSSGRAETQYF. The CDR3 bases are TGCAGTGCTAGACGGTCTAGCGGGAGGGCAGAGACCCAGTACTTC.

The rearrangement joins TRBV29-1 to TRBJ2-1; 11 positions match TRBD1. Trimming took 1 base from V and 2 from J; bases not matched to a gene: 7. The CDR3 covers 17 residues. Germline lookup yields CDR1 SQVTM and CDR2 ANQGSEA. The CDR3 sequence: CSVEVYRTGGPYNEQFF. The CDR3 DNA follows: TGCAGCGTTGAAGTATACCGGACAGGGGGCCCCTACAATGAGCAGTTCTTC.

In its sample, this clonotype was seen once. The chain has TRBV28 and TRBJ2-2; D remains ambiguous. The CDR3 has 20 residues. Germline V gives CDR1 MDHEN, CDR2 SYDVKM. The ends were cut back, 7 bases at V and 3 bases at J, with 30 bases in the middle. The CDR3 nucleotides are TGTGCCAGCAACCCCTCATCACATGGACGGCAAAGTATCCACACCGGGGAGCTGTTTTTT. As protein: CASNPSSHGRQSIHTGELFF.

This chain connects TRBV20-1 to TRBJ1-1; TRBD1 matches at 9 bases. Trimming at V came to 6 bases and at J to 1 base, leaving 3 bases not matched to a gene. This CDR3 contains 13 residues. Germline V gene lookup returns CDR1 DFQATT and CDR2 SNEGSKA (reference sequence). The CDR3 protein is CSALQGANTEAFF. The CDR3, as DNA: TGCAGTGCGTTACAGGGGGCGAACACTGAAGCTTTCTTT.